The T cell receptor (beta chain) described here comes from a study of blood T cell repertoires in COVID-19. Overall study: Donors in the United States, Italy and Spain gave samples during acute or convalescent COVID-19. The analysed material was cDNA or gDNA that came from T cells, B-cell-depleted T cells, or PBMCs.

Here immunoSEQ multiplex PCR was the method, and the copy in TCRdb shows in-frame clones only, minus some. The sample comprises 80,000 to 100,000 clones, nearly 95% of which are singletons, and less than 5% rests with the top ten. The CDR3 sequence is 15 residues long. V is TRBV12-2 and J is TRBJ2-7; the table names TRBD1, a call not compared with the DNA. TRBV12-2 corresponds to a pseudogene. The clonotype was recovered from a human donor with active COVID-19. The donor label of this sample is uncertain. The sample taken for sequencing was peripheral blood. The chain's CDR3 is CASRLPTGDDYEQYF. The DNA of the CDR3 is TGTGCAAGTCGCTTGCCGACAGGGGACGACTACGAGCAGTACTTC.